This T cell receptor (beta chain) was sequenced for a study of T cells in pancreatic ductal adenocarcinoma. Surgery without prior neoadjuvant therapy was the treatment of the selected pancreatic ductal adenocarcinoma patients. Study results and limitations: Blood clonality (about 0.07) did not differ significantly from tumor (about 0.12). The resected pancreatic cancer cohort was biased toward the minority with early-stage disease. Compared with tumor, blood showed more total productive templates and 7 to 9.5-fold more clonotypes. Tumor-versus-blood clonality comparisons may be biased toward lower tumor diversity.

In regard to this clone: Its antigen is as yet unknown.

Trimming removed 1 base from V and 5 bases from J, with 13 bases in between. The CDR3 extends over 15 amino acids. The germline V gene has CDR1 SEHNR and CDR2 FQNEAQ (reference sequence). TCRdb's table, derived via immunoSEQ multiplex PCR, lists solely in-frame clones and lacks some. The sample yields roughly 16,000 clones, roughly 90% seen once. The sequence derives from a human donor with pancreatic ductal adenocarcinoma. The source material was PBMCs. This sequence joins TRBV7-9 and TRBJ2-3, with D possibly TRBD1 on 5 matching bases. Here the CDR3 DNA reads TGTGCCAGCAGCTTAGGCAGGGCCCCCATAGATACGCAGTATTTT. Translated, it gives CASSLGRAPIDTQYF.